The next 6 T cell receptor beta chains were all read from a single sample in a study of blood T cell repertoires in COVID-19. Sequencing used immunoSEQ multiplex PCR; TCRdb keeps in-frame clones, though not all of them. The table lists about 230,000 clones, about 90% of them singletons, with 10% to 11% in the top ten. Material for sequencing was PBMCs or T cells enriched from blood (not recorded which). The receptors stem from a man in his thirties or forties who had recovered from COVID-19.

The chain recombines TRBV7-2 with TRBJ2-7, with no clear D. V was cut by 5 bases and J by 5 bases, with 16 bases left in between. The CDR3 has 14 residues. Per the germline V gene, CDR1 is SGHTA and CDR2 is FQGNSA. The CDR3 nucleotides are TGTGCCAGCAGCACCCGCTTGAGTACCCACGAGCAGTACTTC. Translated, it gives CASSTRLSTHEQYF.

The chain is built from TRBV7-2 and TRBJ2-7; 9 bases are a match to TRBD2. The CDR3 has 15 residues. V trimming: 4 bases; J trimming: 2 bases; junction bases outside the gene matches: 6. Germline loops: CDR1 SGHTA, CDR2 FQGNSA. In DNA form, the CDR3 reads TGTGCCAGCAGCTCGACTAGCGGAGAGACCTACGAGCAGTACTTC. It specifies CASSSTSGETYEQYF. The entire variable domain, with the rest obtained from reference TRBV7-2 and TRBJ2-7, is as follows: GAGVSQSPSNKVTEKGKDVELRCDPISGHTALYWYRQSLGQGLEFLIYFQGNSAPDKSGLPSDRFSAERTGGSVSTLTIQRTQQEDSAVYLCASSSTSGETYEQYFGPGTRLTVT.

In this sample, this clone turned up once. As DNA, the CDR3 is TGCGCCAGCAGTGGAGGGGGTGTTAGCGGGGTCCATGAGCAGTTCTTC. Protein product: CASSGGGVSGVHEQFF. The V call is TRBV10-2, the J call TRBJ2-1, with 8 bases matching TRBD2. Germline-derived CDR1 and CDR2 are WSHSY and SAAADI. V lost 4 bases and J lost 8; bases outside the gene matches: 13. There are 16 residues in the CDR3.

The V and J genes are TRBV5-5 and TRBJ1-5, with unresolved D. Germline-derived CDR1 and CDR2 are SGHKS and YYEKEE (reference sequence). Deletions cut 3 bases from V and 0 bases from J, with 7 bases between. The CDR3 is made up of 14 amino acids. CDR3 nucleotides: TGTGCCAGCAGCTCTCAGTTTAGCAATCAGCCCCAGCATTTT. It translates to CASSSQFSNQPQHF.

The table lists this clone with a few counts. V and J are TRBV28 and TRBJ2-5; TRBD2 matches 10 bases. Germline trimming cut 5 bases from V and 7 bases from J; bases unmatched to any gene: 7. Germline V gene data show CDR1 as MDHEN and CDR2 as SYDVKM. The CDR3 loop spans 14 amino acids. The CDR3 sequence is CASSAPSGSGTQYF. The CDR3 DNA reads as TGTGCCAGCAGTGCCCCTAGCGGGAGTGGGACCCAGTACTTC.

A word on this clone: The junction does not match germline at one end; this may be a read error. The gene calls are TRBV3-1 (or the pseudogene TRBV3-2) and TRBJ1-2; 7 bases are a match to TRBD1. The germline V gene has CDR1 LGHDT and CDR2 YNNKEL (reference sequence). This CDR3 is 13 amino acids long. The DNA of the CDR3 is TGTGCCAGCGGCCACAGGGGTGTAGCAGGGAACACCTTC. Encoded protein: CASGHRGVAGNTF.